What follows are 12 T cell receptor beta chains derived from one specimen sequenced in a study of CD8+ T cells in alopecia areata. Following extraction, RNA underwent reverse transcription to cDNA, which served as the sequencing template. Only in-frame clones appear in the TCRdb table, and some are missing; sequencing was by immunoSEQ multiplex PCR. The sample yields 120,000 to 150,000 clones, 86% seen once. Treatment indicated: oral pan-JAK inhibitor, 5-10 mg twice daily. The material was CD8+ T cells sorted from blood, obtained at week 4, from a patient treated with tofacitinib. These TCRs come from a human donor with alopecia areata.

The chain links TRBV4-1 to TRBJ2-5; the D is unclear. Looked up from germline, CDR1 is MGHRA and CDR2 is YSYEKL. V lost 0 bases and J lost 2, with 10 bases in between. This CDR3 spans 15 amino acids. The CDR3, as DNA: TGCGCCAGCAGCCAAGATTTCTACAATCAAGAGACCCAGTACTTC. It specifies CASSQDFYNQETQYF.

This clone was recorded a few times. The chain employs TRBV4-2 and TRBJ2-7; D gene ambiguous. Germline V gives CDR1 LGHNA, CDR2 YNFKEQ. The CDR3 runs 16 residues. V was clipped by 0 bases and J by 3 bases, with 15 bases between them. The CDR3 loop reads CASSQDQPPSFYEQYF. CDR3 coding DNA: TGTGCCAGCAGCCAAGATCAACCTCCATCCTTCTACGAGCAGTACTTC.

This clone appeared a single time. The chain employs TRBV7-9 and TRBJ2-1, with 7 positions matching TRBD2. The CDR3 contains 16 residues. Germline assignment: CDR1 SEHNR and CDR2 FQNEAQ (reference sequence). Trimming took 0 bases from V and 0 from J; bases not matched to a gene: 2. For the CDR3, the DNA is TGTGCCAGCAGCTTAGCGGCTAGCGGCTCCTACAATGAGCAGTTCTTC. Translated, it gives CASSLAASGSYNEQFF. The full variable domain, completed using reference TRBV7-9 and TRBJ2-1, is DTGVSQNPRHKITKRGQNVTFRCDPISEHNRLYWYRQTLGQGPEFLTYFQNEAQLEKSRLLSDRFSAERPKGSFSTLEIQRTEQGDSAMYLCASSLAASGSYNEQFFGPGTRLTVL.

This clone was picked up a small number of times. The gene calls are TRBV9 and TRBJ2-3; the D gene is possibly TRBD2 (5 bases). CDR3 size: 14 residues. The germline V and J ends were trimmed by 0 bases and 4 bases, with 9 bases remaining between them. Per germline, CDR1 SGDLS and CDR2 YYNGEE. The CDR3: CASSVVGGPDTQYF. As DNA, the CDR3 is TGTGCCAGCAGCGTAGTCGGAGGACCAGATACGCAGTATTTT.

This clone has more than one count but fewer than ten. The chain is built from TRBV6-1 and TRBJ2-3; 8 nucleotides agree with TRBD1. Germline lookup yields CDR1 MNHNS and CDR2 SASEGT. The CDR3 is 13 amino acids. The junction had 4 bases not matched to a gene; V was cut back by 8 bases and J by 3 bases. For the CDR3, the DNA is TGTGCCAGCGGACAGGGAGAGACAGATACGCAGTATTTT. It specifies CASGQGETDTQYF.

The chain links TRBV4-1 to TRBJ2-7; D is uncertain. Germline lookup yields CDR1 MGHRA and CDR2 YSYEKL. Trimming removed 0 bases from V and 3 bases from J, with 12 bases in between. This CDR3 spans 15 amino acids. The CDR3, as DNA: TGCGCCAGCAGCCAAGATTTCGGAGCCCTCTACGAGCAGTACTTC. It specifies CASSQDFGALYEQYF.

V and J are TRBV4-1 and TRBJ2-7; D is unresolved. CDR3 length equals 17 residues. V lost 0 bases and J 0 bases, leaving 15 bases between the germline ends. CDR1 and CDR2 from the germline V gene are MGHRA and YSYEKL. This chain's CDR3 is CASSQDNGGVISYEQYF. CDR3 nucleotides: TGCGCCAGCAGCCAAGATAATGGTGGGGTTATCTCCTACGAGCAGTACTTC.

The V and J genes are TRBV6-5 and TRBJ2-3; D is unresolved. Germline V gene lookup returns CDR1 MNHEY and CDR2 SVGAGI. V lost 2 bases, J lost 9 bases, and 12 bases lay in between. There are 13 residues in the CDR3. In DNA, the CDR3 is TGTGCCAGCAGTTACGAGCAAGCAGGAACGCAGTATTTT. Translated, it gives CASSYEQAGTQYF.

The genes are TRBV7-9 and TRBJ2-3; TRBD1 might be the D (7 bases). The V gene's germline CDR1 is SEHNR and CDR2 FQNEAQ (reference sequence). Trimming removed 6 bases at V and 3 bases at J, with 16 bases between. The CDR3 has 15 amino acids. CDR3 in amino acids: CASSSTGRLTDTQYF. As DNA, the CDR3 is TGTGCCAGCAGTTCGACAGGGAGGTTAACAGATACGCAGTATTTT.

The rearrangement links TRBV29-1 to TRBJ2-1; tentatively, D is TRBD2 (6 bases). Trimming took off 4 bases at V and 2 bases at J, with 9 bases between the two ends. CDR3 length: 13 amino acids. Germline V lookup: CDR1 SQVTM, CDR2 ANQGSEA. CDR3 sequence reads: CSVGWGAYNEQFF. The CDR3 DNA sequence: TGCAGCGTTGGTTGGGGGGCCTACAATGAGCAGTTCTTC.

Here the CDR3 DNA reads TGTGCCAGCAGCGAACCCAGTTCCTACGAGCAGTACTTC. Translated, it gives CASSEPSSYEQYF. This chain uses TRBV7-9 with TRBJ2-7; D unclear. From germline, CDR1 is SEHNR and CDR2 FQNEAQ (reference sequence). The CDR3 covers 13 residues. The V gene lost 5 bases and the J gene lost 1 base, with 9 bases spanning the gap. Using reference TRBV7-9 and TRBJ2-7 for the parts outside the CDR3, the full variable domain is DTGVSQNPRHKITKRGQNVTFRCDPISEHNRLYWYRQTLGQGPEFLTYFQNEAQLEKSRLLSDRFSAERPKGSFSTLEIQRTEQGDSAMYLCASSEPSSYEQYFGPGTRLTVT.

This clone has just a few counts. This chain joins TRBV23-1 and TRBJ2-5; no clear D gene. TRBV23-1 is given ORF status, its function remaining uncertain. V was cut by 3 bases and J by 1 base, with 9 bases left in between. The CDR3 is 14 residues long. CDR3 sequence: CASSHVQRQETQYF. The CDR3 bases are TGCGCCAGCAGTCACGTACAGCGCCAAGAGACCCAGTACTTC.